A selection of T cell receptor beta chains follows, all from one sample in a study of blood T cells in healthy people across ages. TCRdb independently ran MiXCR on the 5' RACE reads; one entry per CDR3 protein. The sample carries about 680,000 distinct CDR3 sequences, around 45% recorded once. The sample taken for sequencing was blood. The receptors here all came from an older woman in good health. The CDR3 runs from the conserved cysteine through the conserved F or W. Each record gives: V gene, J gene, CDR3 length, clone size, CDR3 protein. Where a row states a size, it is once, few, many or the class of an expanded clone; other rows omit it.

TRBV10-3	TRBJ2-2	14	-	CAITPMANTGELFF
TRBV28	TRBJ1-2	15	few	CASKQGDSSYYGYTF
TRBV29-1	TRBJ1-1	12	many	CSVPDPRRRAFF
TRBV20-1	TRBJ2-3	15	few	CSATARMGPTDTQYF
TRBV4-2	TRBJ1-1	12	-	CASSQDGTEAFF
TRBV7-8	TRBJ2-7	15	few	CASSFSGTAAYEQYF
TRBV5-1	TRBJ2-1	15	-	CASSLDGGTYNEQFF
TRBV12-3/TRBV12-4	TRBJ2-2	17	-	CASSTPGTGGLTGELFF
TRBV10-3	TRBJ1-1	15	once	CATGPSGQPNTEAFF
TRBV4-1	TRBJ2-1	17	once	CASSRLAGGPSHNEQFF
TRBV9	TRBJ2-5	15	-	CASSVVGTGQETQYF
TRBV7-2	TRBJ1-6	16	few	CASSLARVDNNSPLHF
TRBV5-4	TRBJ2-1	15	-	CASSLSTHSGSEQFF
TRBV7-9	TRBJ2-1	11	-	CASSLNREQFF
TRBV20-1	-	17	-	CSARGPLSTREYNEQYF
TRBV27	TRBJ2-5	15	few	CASSLRQGRQETQYF
TRBV4-2	TRBJ2-6	15	-	CASSARDTVPTVLTF
TRBV20-1	TRBJ2-7	15	-	CSALGARGLPYEQYF
TRBV7-2	TRBJ2-5	17	-	CASSKWGLATSHETQYF
TRBV5-1	TRBJ2-7	14	-	CASNPAGTAYEQYF
TRBV29-1	TRBJ1-2	14	-	CSVDWDGGRYGYTF
TRBV7-9	TRBJ2-6	20	few	CASSSVRWQPGVSGANVLTF
TRBV11-2	-	15	-	CASSLDSQATYEQYF
TRBV20-1	-	12	-	CSASRGPGEQYF
TRBV3-1	TRBJ2-3	17	-	CASSQDGWLSSTDTQYF
TRBV20-1	TRBJ2-5	13	-	CSARWTSGETQYF
TRBV29-1	TRBJ2-1	13	many	CSVGGRKNNEQFF
TRBV29-1	TRBJ2-3	13	-	CSVEYPGTDTQYF
TRBV29-1	TRBJ1-1	14	-	CSVRMGQPNTEAFF
TRBV7-8	TRBJ2-1	12	-	CASSLVDREQFF
TRBV6-5	TRBJ2-7	15	-	CASSSAKQGAHEQYF
TRBV20-1	TRBJ2-7	15	-	CSARLRDKVRYEQYF
TRBV3-1	TRBJ1-1	15	few	CASSPTQGRYTEAFF
TRBV15	TRBJ2-2	15	-	CATSRDGVNTGELFF
TRBV4-1	TRBJ2-3	13	few	CASSLRAPDTQYF
TRBV7-2	TRBJ2-7	16	-	CASSLGFFQRVGEQYF
TRBV20-1	TRBJ2-5	11	-	CSANNKETQYF
TRBV7-2	TRBJ2-4	14	-	CVSSYKGLKNIQYF
TRBV6-2/TRBV6-3	TRBJ2-5	15	-	CASRPWGQGEETQYF
TRBV10-3	TRBJ2-1	15	once	CAISPSEITTLLQFF
TRBV7-6	TRBJ2-1	14	-	CASSQQGAYNEQFF
TRBV6-1	TRBJ2-1	17	-	CASSEGPTSATYNEQFF
TRBV6-2/TRBV6-3	TRBJ2-7	11	-	CASRVSYEQYF
TRBV29-1	TRBJ2-3	16	-	CSVDGPDYRNTDTQYF